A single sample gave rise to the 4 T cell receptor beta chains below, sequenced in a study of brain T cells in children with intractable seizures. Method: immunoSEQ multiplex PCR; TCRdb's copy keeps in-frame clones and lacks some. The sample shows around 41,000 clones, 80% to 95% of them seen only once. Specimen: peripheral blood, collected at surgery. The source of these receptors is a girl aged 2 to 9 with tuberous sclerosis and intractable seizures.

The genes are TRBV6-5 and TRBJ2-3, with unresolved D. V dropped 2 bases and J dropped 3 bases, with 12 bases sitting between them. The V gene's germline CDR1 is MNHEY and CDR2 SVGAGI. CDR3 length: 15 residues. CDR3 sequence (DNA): TGTGCCAGCAGTTACGCCCGGCACCGGACAGATACGCAGTATTTT. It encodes CASSYARHRTDTQYF.

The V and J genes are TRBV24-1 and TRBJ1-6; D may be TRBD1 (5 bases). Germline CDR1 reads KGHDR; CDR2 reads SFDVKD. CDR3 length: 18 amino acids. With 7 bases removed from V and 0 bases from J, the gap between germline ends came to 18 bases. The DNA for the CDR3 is TGTGCCACCAGGGGGACGGGAGAGTATAGCTCCTATAATTCACCCCTCCACTTT. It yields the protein CATRGTGEYSSYNSPLHF.

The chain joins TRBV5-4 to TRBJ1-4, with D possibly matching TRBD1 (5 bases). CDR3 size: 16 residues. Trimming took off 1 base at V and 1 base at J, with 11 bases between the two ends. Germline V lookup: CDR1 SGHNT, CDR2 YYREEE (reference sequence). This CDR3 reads CASSLIPGETNEKLFF. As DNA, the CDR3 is TGTGCCAGCAGCTTGATTCCGGGGGAAACTAATGAAAAACTGTTTTTT.

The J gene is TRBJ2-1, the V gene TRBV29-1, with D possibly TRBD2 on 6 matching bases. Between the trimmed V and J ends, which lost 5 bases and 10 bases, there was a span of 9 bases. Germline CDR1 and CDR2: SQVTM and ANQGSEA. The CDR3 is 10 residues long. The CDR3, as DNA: TGCAGCGTTATTCGGGGGGAGCAGTTCTTC. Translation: CSVIRGEQFF.